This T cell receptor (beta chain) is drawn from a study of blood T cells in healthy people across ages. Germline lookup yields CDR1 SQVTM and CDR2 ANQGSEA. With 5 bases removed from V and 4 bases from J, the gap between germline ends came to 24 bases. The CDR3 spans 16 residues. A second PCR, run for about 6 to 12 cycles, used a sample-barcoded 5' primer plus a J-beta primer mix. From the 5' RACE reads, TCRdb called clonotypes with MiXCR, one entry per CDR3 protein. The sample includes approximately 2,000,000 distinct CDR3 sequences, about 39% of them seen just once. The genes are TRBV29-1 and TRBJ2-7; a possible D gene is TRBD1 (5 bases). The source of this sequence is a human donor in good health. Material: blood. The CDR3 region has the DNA TGCAGCGTTCAGGACCTTAGGGGAATTAACTTTTACGAGCAGTACTTC. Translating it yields CSVQDLRGINFYEQYF.